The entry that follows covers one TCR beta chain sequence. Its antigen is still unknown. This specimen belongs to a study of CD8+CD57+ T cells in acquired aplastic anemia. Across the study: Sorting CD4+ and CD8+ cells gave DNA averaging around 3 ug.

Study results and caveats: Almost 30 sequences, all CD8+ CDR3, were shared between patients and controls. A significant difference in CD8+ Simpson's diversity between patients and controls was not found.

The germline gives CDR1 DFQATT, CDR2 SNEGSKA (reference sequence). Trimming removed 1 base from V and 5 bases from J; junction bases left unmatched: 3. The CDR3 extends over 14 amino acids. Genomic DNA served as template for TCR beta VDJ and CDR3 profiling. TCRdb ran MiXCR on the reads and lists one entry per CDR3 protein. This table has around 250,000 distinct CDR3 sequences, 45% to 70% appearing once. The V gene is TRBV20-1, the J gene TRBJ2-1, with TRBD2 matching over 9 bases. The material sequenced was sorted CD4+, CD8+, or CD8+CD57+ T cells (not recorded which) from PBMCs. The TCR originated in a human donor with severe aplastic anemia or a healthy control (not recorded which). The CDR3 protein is CSARVAGGDNEQFF. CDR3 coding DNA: TGCAGTGCTAGAGTGGCGGGAGGGGACAATGAGCAGTTCTTC.